Presented here are 26 T cell receptor beta chains from one specimen sequenced in a study of shared clonotypes between healthy human individuals. Profiling relied on immunoSEQ multiplex PCR, and the TCRdb table lists in-frame clones only, not all of them. This sample carries roughly 2.2 million clones, approximately 95% of them seen once, and the ten largest clones take 0.35% to 0.45%. The sequenced sample consisted of naive CD4+ T cells from PBMCs. The subset denotes: CD45RA+ positively selected. Every receptor here comes from a man between 18 and 35 years old in good health. Some clones in this sample may be carry-over from other donors' samples.

This clone showed up just once. This chain links TRBV20-1 with TRBJ2-1; no clear D. The CDR3 totals 11 residues. Trimming removed 4 bases from V and 8 bases from J, with 9 bases in between. CDR1 is DFQATT and CDR2 is SNEGSKA in the germline V gene (reference sequence). The DNA for the CDR3 is TGCAGTGCTAAGCCCACGGATGAGCAGTTCTTC. Translated, it gives CSAKPTDEQFF.

The chain couples TRBV9 to TRBJ1-2; possibly TRBD1 for D (6 bases). The CDR3 is made up of 14 amino acids. Germline V lookup: CDR1 SGDLS, CDR2 YYNGEE. V shed 3 bases and J shed 8 bases, with 17 bases lying between them. DNA for the CDR3: TGTGCCAGCAGCGCCAGGGGCTTTCCGAGCGGCTACACCTTC. Protein: CASSARGFPSGYTF. Combining the CDR3 with reference TRBV9 and TRBJ1-2 gives the whole variable domain DSGVTQTPKHLITATGQRVTLRCSPRSGDLSVYWYQQSLDQGLQFLIQYYNGEERAKGNILERFSAQQFPDLHSELNLSSLELGDSALYFCASSARGFPSGYTFGSGTRLTVV.

This chain connects TRBV7-8 to TRBJ2-7; 8 positions match TRBD1. This CDR3 spans 13 amino acids. Germline CDR1 SGHVS, CDR2 FQNEAQ. The CDR3 sequence: CATEGTGPYEQYF. CDR3 DNA: TGTGCTACTGAGGGGACAGGCCCCTACGAGCAGTACTTC.

The chain uses TRBV7-2 and TRBJ2-1; maybe TRBD2 (5 bases). The germline gives CDR1 SGHTA, CDR2 FQGNSA. The CDR3 consists of 14 residues. Between the trimmed V and J ends, which lost 5 bases and 5 bases, there was a span of 13 bases. CDR3 nucleotide sequence: TGTGCCAGCAGCCCGAGGGCGGAACACAATGAGCAGTTCTTC. Translation gives CASSPRAEHNEQFF.

The chain uses TRBV28 and TRBJ1-2; D remains unclear. V was cut by 8 bases and J by 6 bases, with 13 bases left in between. The CDR3 has 12 residues. The germline V gene encodes CDR1 MDHEN and CDR2 SYDVKM. The DNA of the CDR3 is TGTGCCAGCGGGTCAACACTGAATGGCTACACCTTC. Protein sequence: CASGSTLNGYTF.

V usage is TRBV7-2 and J usage is TRBJ2-1; TRBD2 aligns across 10 bases. This CDR3 is built from 14 residues. Germline-derived CDR1 and CDR2 are SGHTA and FQGNSA. With 10 bases clipped from V and 9 bases from J, the junction kept 12 bases outside the gene matches. As DNA, the CDR3 is TGTGCCAAGTCCCGTGCTAGCGGGGGACTTGAGCAGTTCTTC. It is translated as CAKSRASGGLEQFF.

The V and J genes are TRBV28 and TRBJ2-7, with 9 bases matching TRBD1. The CDR3 is made up of 16 amino acids. CDR1 and CDR2 (germline): MDHEN, SYDVKM. Germline trimming cut 6 bases from V and 2 bases from J; bases unmatched to any gene: 11. The CDR3 DNA reads TGTGCCAGCAGCTACCATCCGGACAGGGGTCCCTACGAGCAGTACTTC. Translation gives CASSYHPDRGPYEQYF.

This chain joins TRBV6-1 and TRBJ2-4, with 7 bases fitting TRBD1. This CDR3 region has 14 residues. The ends lost 6 bases at V and 8 bases at J; junction bases unmatched: 10. The germline gives CDR1 MNHNS, CDR2 SASEGT. CDR3 coding DNA: TGTGCCAGCAGCCTTCTCGAAACAGGGGACATTCAGTACTTC. It encodes CASSLLETGDIQYF.

This clone was observed a single time. V usage is TRBV18 and J usage is TRBJ2-5; 7 positions agree with TRBD2. The V gene's germline CDR1 is KGHSH and CDR2 LQKENI. The V and J ends lost 0 bases and 3 bases, in that order; junction bases with no gene match: 4. The CDR3 is 15 residues long. The CDR3 spells CASSPPNGGEETQYF. The CDR3 nucleotides are TGTGCCAGCTCACCACCGAATGGGGGGGAAGAGACCCAGTACTTC.

The chain joins TRBV20-1 to TRBJ2-4, with D uncertain. Germline CDR1 DFQATT, CDR2 SNEGSKA (reference sequence). Trimming shortened V by 2 bases and J by 7 bases, and 6 bases separated the two germline ends. The CDR3 covers 11 residues. The CDR3 here is CSARLSNIQYF. The CDR3 coding sequence is TGCAGTGCTAGACTTAGCAACATTCAGTACTTC.

This rearrangement joins TRBV11-2 to TRBJ2-1; D ambiguous. The V gene's germline CDR1 is SGHAT and CDR2 FQNNGV. Between the trimmed V and J ends, which lost 4 bases and 2 bases, there was a span of 12 bases. CDR3 size: 15 residues. For the CDR3, the DNA is TGTGCCAGCAGCTCCTATAGGGCTACCTACAATGAGCAGTTCTTC. Its protein product is CASSSYRATYNEQFF.

Remarks on this clone: This specimen includes other DNA sequences encoding the same CDR3. The genes are TRBV7-3 and TRBJ2-1, with 11 bases lining up with TRBD2. Germline V gene sequence: CDR1 SGHTA, CDR2 FQGTGA. The CDR3 loop spans 14 amino acids. V was clipped by 3 bases and J by 7 bases; unmatched bases: 2. CDR3 region: CASSFGTSGNEQFF. The CDR3 DNA sequence: TGTGCCAGCAGCTTTGGGACTAGCGGAAATGAGCAGTTCTTC.

The gene calls are TRBV11-3 and TRBJ2-1, with 14 nucleotides matching TRBD2. Germline V gene sequence: CDR1 SGHNT, CDR2 YENEEA. The CDR3 loop spans 15 amino acids. Trimming at V came to 5 bases and at J to 7 bases, leaving 4 bases not matched to a gene. The CDR3 region is CASSRTSGRRNEQFF. The CDR3 nucleotides read TGTGCCAGCAGCCGGACTAGCGGGAGGAGGAATGAGCAGTTCTTC.

The V and J genes are TRBV7-9 and TRBJ1-4, with a weak D call TRBD1 (6 bases). V lost 5 bases and J lost 5, with 18 bases in between. The length of the CDR3 is 16 residues. Germline CDR1 SEHNR, CDR2 FQNEAQ (reference sequence). The CDR3 DNA reads TGTGCCAGCAGCCACAATAGAGACAGGCGGAATGAAAAACTGTTTTTT. It specifies CASSHNRDRRNEKLFF.

The chain has TRBV28 and TRBJ2-1; the match to TRBD1 covers 9 bases. Germline CDR1 MDHEN, CDR2 SYDVKM. After removal of 6 bases from V and 10 bases from J, the junction contained 16 bases not matched to a gene. The CDR3 runs to 16 residues. This CDR3 is CASRGGTGSIGYEQFF. CDR3 bases: TGTGCCAGCAGGGGGGGGACAGGGAGCATAGGATACGAGCAGTTCTTC.

The V and J genes are TRBV5-1 and TRBJ2-1; maybe TRBD2 (5 bases). The CDR3 totals 15 residues. Trimming pared 1 base from V and 4 bases from J, leaving 12 bases between. Germline V gene data show CDR1 as SGHRS and CDR2 as YFSETQ. The DNA of the CDR3 is TGCGCCAGCAGCTTGAGCGGTGACGTTTACAATGAGCAGTTCTTC. Amino acids: CASSLSGDVYNEQFF. The full variable domain, its missing parts supplied by reference TRBV5-1 and TRBJ2-1, is KAGVTQTPRYLIKTRGQQVTLSCSPISGHRSVSWYQQTPGQGLQFLFEYFSETQRNKGNFPGRFSGRQFSNSRSEMNVSTLELGDSALYLCASSLSGDVYNEQFFGPGTRLTVL.

The chain recombines TRBV5-3 with TRBJ2-4; 12 bases map to TRBD2. TRBV5-3 is classed as an ORF, of uncertain function. The CDR3 sequence is 16 residues long. J lost 8 bases, V lost 1 base, and 7 bases had no gene match. For the CDR3, the DNA is TGTGCCAGAAGCTTGTACTGGACTAGCGGGATATACATTCAGTACTTC. Protein: CARSLYWTSGIYIQYF.

To note about this clone: The sample holds other DNA sequences that translate to the same CDR3. V and J are TRBV7-2 and TRBJ1-1; D call uncertain. Germline CDR1 SGHTA, CDR2 FQGNSA. The CDR3 length is 13 residues. V was clipped by 0 bases and J by 1 base, with 3 bases between them. CDR3 in DNA: TGTGCCAGCAGCTTAGCGAGGAACACTGAAGCTTTCTTT. This sequence encodes CASSLARNTEAFF. The full variable domain, with the rest looked up from reference TRBV7-2 and TRBJ1-1, is GAGVSQSPSNKVTEKGKDVELRCDPISGHTALYWYRQSLGQGLEFLIYFQGNSAPDKSGLPSDRFSAERTGGSVSTLTIQRTQQEDSAVYLCASSLARNTEAFFGQGTRLTVV.

This clone has just a few counts. Other DNA sequences in the sample encode the same CDR3. The rearrangement uses TRBV30 and TRBJ1-5; D is undetermined. Trimming removed 1 base from V and 6 bases from J, with 7 bases in between. CDR1 and CDR2 (germline): GTSNPN, SVGIG (reference sequence). The CDR3 loop spans 12 amino acids. In DNA form, the CDR3 reads TGTGCCTGGAGTGGGGGAGGTCAGCCCCAGCATTTT. Its protein product is CAWSGGGQPQHF.

The V gene is TRBV6-4, the J gene TRBJ2-7, with a tentative D call TRBD1 (6 bases). The CDR3 is 15 amino acids. The ends were cut back, 4 bases at V and 0 bases at J, with 13 bases in the middle. CDR1 MRHNA and CDR2 SNTAGT come from the germline V gene. This chain's CDR3 is CASSVVGHSSYEQYF. In nucleotides, the CDR3 is TGTGCCAGCAGTGTAGTGGGACACAGCTCCTACGAGCAGTACTTC.

The V call is TRBV5-4, the J call TRBJ2-7; D remains ambiguous. Trimming shortened V by 4 bases and J by 6 bases, and 17 bases separated the two germline ends. Germline V gene lookup returns CDR1 SGHNT and CDR2 YYREEE (reference sequence). The CDR3 contains 14 residues. The CDR3 spells CASSRAPGGSEQYF. Here the CDR3 DNA reads TGTGCCAGCAGCAGGGCCCCAGGCGGTAGCGAGCAGTACTTC.

The genes are TRBV4-2 and TRBJ1-1; D unresolved. The V end was cut by 8 bases, the J end by 4 bases, with 14 bases between. CDR1 and CDR2 (germline): LGHNA, YNFKEQ. The CDR3 is 13 residues long. The CDR3 coding sequence is TGTGCCAGCGGCCGAAGGTTTGGCACTGAAGCTTTCTTT. The encoded protein is CASGRRFGTEAFF.

This chain connects TRBV7-3 to TRBJ2-7; 7 bases line up with TRBD1. J gave up 6 bases and V 2 bases, and 10 bases lay outside the gene matches. There are 15 residues in the CDR3. In germline, CDR1 is SGHTA, CDR2 FQGTGA. In DNA form, the CDR3 reads TGTGCCAGCAGCTTATTAGCACAGGGGAATAGCGAGCAGTACTTC. It encodes CASSLLAQGNSEQYF.

The gene calls are TRBV5-1 and TRBJ2-7; D is possibly TRBD2 (6 bases). From germline, CDR1 is SGHRS and CDR2 YFSETQ. The CDR3 sequence is 15 residues long. V lost 0 bases, J lost 2 bases, and 12 bases lay in between. CDR3: CASSLVGGSAYEQYF. CDR3 nucleotides: TGCGCCAGCAGCTTGGTCGGGGGTTCAGCCTACGAGCAGTACTTC.

This sequence joins TRBV28 and TRBJ2-1; 7 bases match TRBD2. Per the germline V gene, CDR1 is MDHEN and CDR2 is SYDVKM. The CDR3 consists of 15 residues. V trimming: 6 bases; J trimming: 7 bases; junction bases outside the gene matches: 12. The CDR3 spells CASSSAGLSQNEQFF. The CDR3 nucleotides read TGTGCCAGCAGCTCTGCGGGACTAAGTCAGAATGAGCAGTTCTTC.

The chain uses TRBV19 and TRBJ2-3; tentative D call: TRBD2 (6 bases). This CDR3 region has 15 residues. Germline V lookup: CDR1 LNHDA, CDR2 SQIVND (reference sequence). The V and J ends lost 7 bases and 3 bases respectively, with 17 bases between them. The CDR3: CASTRLGGMTDTQYF. DNA of the CDR3: TGTGCCAGTACTCGCTTGGGGGGAATGACAGATACGCAGTATTTT.